The entry below describes one T cell receptor (beta chain). The antigen it binds to is not known. No much larger clone is present one base from it, and per-base qualities are unavailable. The entry originates in a study of T cell clonotyping in hematopoietic cell transplantation (dated by TCRdb to the early 2020s). Some background on the complete study: Pretransplant recipient samples were obtained after cytoreduction. In the study, approximately 140 blood samples were gathered from approximately 33 consecutive transplant recipients and their related donors. Patients were recruited between 2015 and January 2017 and followed until late 2020 or death.

The immunoSEQ assay, a bias-controlled multiplex PCR with V- and J-specific primers, was used to amplify TCR beta CDR3 regions from genomic DNA. In a second PCR step, a proprietary barcode and Illumina adapter sequences were attached to the CDR3 amplicons. CDR3 libraries were sequenced on an Illumina MiSeq instrument. The paper's processing steps were these. Export and quality control were done with immunoSEQ Analyzer 3.0, while downstream analyses used R Bioconductor and Immunarch. Only productive rearrangements within the normalized downsampled data set were used in the calculation of repertoire metrics. In the normalized cohort, a clonotype counted as pathologically expanded if the clonotype was larger than 5 templates. The Inverse Simpson Index was used to measure repertoire diversity. To capture all clonotypes, the CMV-specificity analyses were run on the non-normalized data set. TCRdb took over this immuneACCESS table, retaining in-frame rearrangements with V and J assigned. Such tables are incomplete; in checked studies, under half of the missing clones stem from an unresolved V gene, and the remainder is unexplained. The DNA gave D and trimming, while V, J and clone size come from that table. Counted in this sample were roughly 34,000 clones; roughly 96% of them appeared once. The ten largest clones capture under 2% of the sample.

What the work shows at the level of the full study, not this receptor alone: After transplant, TCR diversity in recipients dropped, and pathologically expanded clonotypes climbed progressively between day 30 and day 180. The sample size was limited, and CD4 and CD8 repertoire contributions could not be separated because cells were not sorted. Inverse Simpson Index values from donors and from recipients before transplant predicted broader TCR repertoire diversity after transplant. Just a small fraction of recipient repertoires overlapped with donor repertoires, and more than 95% appeared de novo at the given depth.

The time point label of this sample denotes: recipient sample about 28 days before transplant, after cytoreduction. Recipient blood was collected about 28 days before transplant and at days 30, 100 and 180 after transplant. Nuclei Lysis Solution was used to extract genomic DNA from fresh or cryopreserved unfractionated peripheral blood mononuclear cells. The germline V gene sets CDR1 to SGHTA and CDR2 to FQGNSA. Relative to germline, V is missing 5 bases and J is missing 8 bases, with 8 bases of the junction outside any gene match. CDR3 length: 15 amino acids, cysteine to phenylalanine. Kept here is only the CDR3 DNA, which spans 45 bases and is read in frame from base 1.

The sequenced sample was peripheral blood mononuclear cells, obtained before stem cell transplant. Rearrangement joined TRBV7-2 to TRBJ1-6; 8 bases in the middle match TRBD1. This sequence was found in a man between 35 and 55 years old with chronic myeloid leukemia. Some clones in this sample may be carry-over from other donors' samples. The CDR3 reads CASSLLTGGDSPLHF. The bases read TGTGCCAGCAGCCTACTCACAGGGGGGGATTCACCCCTCCACTTT.